This T cell receptor beta chain was captured in a study of vaccination effects on CD4 cells after COVID-19. Overall study results and limits: Small numbers of convalescent patients limited the study. It also lacked early post-infection timepoints.

For this clone: What it recognizes is unknown.

Expansion with viral peptide pools was applied to antigen-specific CD4+ T cells by the ViraFEST assay prior to sequencing. Cultured cells yielded isolated CD4+ T cells after approximately nine days. Nobody among the vaccine recipients had prior SARS-CoV-2 infection (nucleocapsid antibodies were negative). CDR1 is SQVTM, CDR2 ANQGSEA, per germline. V shed 4 bases and J 1 base; nucleotides not matched to a gene: 2. CDR3 length equals 14 residues. The assay was immunoSEQ multiplex PCR, and TCRdb's table has in-frame clones only and misses some. The repertoire consists of around 35,000 clones, with 66% occurring once and the leading ten covering more than 12%.

The source of this sequence is a human donor who received a COVID-19 vaccine. The chain joins TRBV29-1 to TRBJ2-2; TRBD1 aligns across 8 bases. This specimen consisted of CD4+ T cells from PBMCs cultured with HCoV-OC43 spike peptides, obtained before COVID-19 vaccination. Subset reported: HCoV-OC43 spike overlapping peptide pool stimulation. CDR3 nucleotides: TGCAGCGTTGCCGGGACAGGGAACACCGGGGAGCTGTTTTTT. This sequence encodes CSVAGTGNTGELFF.